This is a list of T cell receptor beta chains from one sample in a study of cytomegalovirus exposure and HLA in healthy donors. The protocol was immunoSEQ multiplex PCR, while the TCRdb copy is restricted to in-frame clones and leaves out a portion. Of 100,000 to 150,000 clones listed, about 74% are singletons. Sequenced sample: PBMCs. All receptors come from a woman aged 40 to 50 in good health and CMV-seropositive. The CDR3 runs from the conserved cysteine through the conserved F or W. D genes are given only for firm matches. Where a row states a size, it is once, few, many or the class of an expanded clone; other rows omit it.

clone size,D gene,J gene,V gene,CDR3 protein,CDR3 DNA
few,-,TRBJ1-4,TRBV6-1,CASSEERRRGGGLFF,TGTGCCAGCAGTGAAGAGAGAAGGCGCGGAGGAGGACTGTTTTTT
-,-,TRBJ2-5,TRBV6-6,CASSPPPDIPETQYF,TGTGCCAGCAGTCCACCCCCGGACATACCAGAGACCCAGTACTTC
-,-,TRBJ2-7,TRBV30,CAWSKTEQYF,TGTGCCTGGAGTAAGACAGAGCAGTACTTC
few,-,TRBJ1-1,TRBV5-6,CASSFWGLNTEAFF,TGTGCCAGCAGCTTTTGGGGCCTGAACACTGAAGCTTTCTTT
-,TRBD2,TRBJ2-7,TRBV7-9,CASSEYSGREVYEQYF,TGTGCCAGCAGCGAATATAGCGGGAGGGAGGTATACGAGCAGTACTTC
once,TRBD2,TRBJ2-7,TRBV4-2,CASSQGAAGGNLYEQYF,TGTGCCAGCAGCCAAGGTGCTGCGGGAGGAAATTTATACGAGCAGTACTTC
-,-,TRBJ2-5,TRBV19,CASSIRGQETQYF,TGTGCCAGTAGTATCCGGGGGCAAGAGACCCAGTACTTC
-,-,TRBJ1-4,TRBV10-1,CASSELSLQGWNEKLFF,TGCGCCAGCAGTGAACTCTCGCTCCAGGGTTGGAATGAAAAACTGTTTTTT
-,-,TRBJ2-7,TRBV5-1,CASSLAGGLRSYEQYF,TGCGCCAGCAGCTTGGCCGGAGGACTACGGTCCTACGAGCAGTACTTC
-,-,TRBJ2-7,TRBV18,CASSPGGQNYEQYF,TGTGCCAGCTCACCAGGCGGGCAGAACTACGAGCAGTACTTC
-,-,TRBJ2-2,TRBV19,CASSIGYGGSGELFF,TGTGCCAGTAGTATTGGGTATGGAGGGTCCGGGGAGCTGTTTTTT
-,TRBD1,TRBJ2-7,TRBV10-3,CAIRSDRGADEQYF,TGTGCCATCAGGAGCGACAGGGGTGCCGACGAGCAGTACTTC
-,TRBD2,TRBJ2-4,TRBV7-2,CASSVGTSGGLNIQYF,TGTGCCAGCAGCGTGGGGACTAGCGGGGGACTAAACATTCAGTACTTC
-,TRBD2,TRBJ2-5,TRBV4-1,CASSQGVAGVAEETQYF,TGCGCCAGCAGCCAAGGGGTAGCGGGGGTTGCGGAAGAGACCCAGTACTTC
-,-,TRBJ2-2,TRBV11-3,CASSISSVTGELFF,TGTGCCAGCAGCATTTCCTCGGTCACCGGGGAGCTGTTTTTT
-,-,TRBJ2-5,TRBV5-1,CASSLSGMETQYF,TGCGCCAGCAGCTTGTCAGGGATGGAGACCCAGTACTTC
few,TRBD1,TRBJ1-6,TRBV6-5,CASTPRDRANSPLHF,TGTGCCAGCACCCCCCGGGACAGAGCTAATTCACCCCTCCACTTT
-,TRBD1,TRBJ1-2,TRBV6-5,CASSQTGSQVYGYTF,TGTGCCAGCAGCCAGACAGGGTCTCAGGTCTATGGCTACACCTTC
-,-,TRBJ1-1,TRBV7-9,CASSLNRLFMNTEAFF,TGTGCCAGCAGCTTAAACAGGCTTTTTATGAACACTGAAGCTTTCTTT
-,TRBD1,TRBJ2-7,TRBV5-4,CASSVGTGTYEQYF,TGTGCCAGCAGCGTCGGGACAGGGACCTACGAGCAGTACTTC
-,TRBD1,TRBJ2-1,TRBV6-6,CASRGIDRGDGNEQFF,TGTGCCAGCAGGGGCATAGACAGGGGGGACGGCAATGAGCAGTTCTTC
-,-,TRBJ2-7,TRBV2,CASSVIRDYEQYF,TGTGCCAGCAGTGTCATCCGGGACTACGAGCAGTACTTC
-,-,TRBJ2-3,TRBV7-9,CASSSPLADTQYF,TGTGCCAGCAGCTCCCCACTAGCAGATACGCAGTATTTT
-,TRBD1,TRBJ2-3,TRBV2,CASKPDRAPTDTQYF,TGTGCCAGCAAACCCGACAGGGCACCCACAGATACGCAGTATTTT
-,TRBD2,TRBJ2-1,TRBV19,CASSIDPLAGDAEQFF,TGTGCCAGTAGTATAGATCCACTAGCGGGAGACGCGGAGCAGTTCTTC
-,-,TRBJ2-1,TRBV27,CASSFRSSYNEQFF,TGTGCCAGCAGTTTTCGGAGCTCCTACAATGAGCAGTTCTTC
once,-,TRBJ1-1,TRBV10-1,CASSEGMGAGTTEAFF,TGCGCCAGCAGTGAAGGAATGGGGGCCGGGACCACTGAAGCTTTCTTT
-,-,TRBJ1-4,TRBV6-6,CASSVGMEKLFF,TGTGCCAGCAGTGTCGGGATGGAAAAACTGTTTTTT
-,-,TRBJ1-5,TRBV6-6,CASSYLRQGLNQPQHF,TGTGCCAGCAGTTACCTTAGGCAGGGGCTAAATCAGCCCCAGCATTTT
-,TRBD1,TRBJ2-7,TRBV13,CASSSWTGSYEQYF,TGTGCCAGCAGCTCCTGGACAGGGTCCTACGAGCAGTACTTC
-,-,TRBJ2-7,TRBV7-3,CATWSYEQYF,TGTGCCACCTGGAGCTACGAGCAGTACTTC
-,TRBD2,TRBJ2-5,TRBV11-3,CASSLGLAGEETQYF,TGTGCCAGCAGCTTAGGACTAGCGGGAGAAGAGACCCAGTACTTC
few,TRBD1,TRBJ2-2,TRBV6-1,CASNGGTGRTGELFF,TGTGCCAGCAATGGTGGGACAGGTCGTACCGGGGAGCTGTTTTTT
few,TRBD2,TRBJ2-7,TRBV27,CASRKGLAGRSYEQYF,TGTGCCAGCAGAAAGGGACTAGCGGGACGCTCCTACGAGCAGTACTTC
-,TRBD1,TRBJ2-3,TRBV18,CASSRDRGQGDTQYF,TGTGCCAGCTCACGCGACAGGGGGCAGGGGGATACGCAGTATTTT
-,-,TRBJ2-2,TRBV7-2,CASRWATANTGELFF,TGTGCCAGCAGATGGGCCACTGCGAACACCGGGGAGCTGTTTTTT
-,TRBD2,TRBJ2-2,TRBV7-9,CASSSGLATGTGELFF,TGTGCCAGCAGCTCTGGACTAGCGACAGGCACCGGGGAGCTGTTTTTT
few,-,TRBJ2-1,TRBV5-1,CASSSRSSNEQFF,TGCGCCAGCAGCTCGCGGTCATCCAATGAGCAGTTCTTC
-,TRBD1,TRBJ1-5,TRBV6-5,CASRGTGGEQPQHF,TGTGCCAGCAGGGGGACAGGGGGCGAACAGCCCCAGCATTTT
once,TRBD1,TRBJ1-5,TRBV2,CASGTGQTSNQPQHF,TGTGCCAGTGGGACAGGGCAAACGAGCAATCAGCCCCAGCATTTT
-,-,TRBJ1-2,TRBV5-1,CATAREDLNGYTF,TGCGCCACTGCGAGGGAGGACCTGAATGGCTACACCTTC
-,TRBD1,TRBJ1-1,TRBV27,CASRRQGLMNTEAFF,TGTGCCAGCAGGAGACAGGGCCTAATGAACACTGAAGCTTTCTTT
-,-,TRBJ2-1,TRBV11-3,CASSLGRATIEQFF,TGTGCCAGCAGCTTAGGGAGGGCGACTATTGAGCAGTTCTTC
-,-,TRBJ1-2,TRBV2,CASSLDNPNYGYTF,TGTGCCAGCAGTTTGGACAACCCTAACTATGGCTACACCTTC
-,TRBD1,TRBJ1-4,TRBV5-1,CASSSGQGAFEKLFF,TGCGCCAGCAGCTCGGGACAGGGGGCATTTGAAAAACTGTTTTTT
-,-,TRBJ1-2,TRBV15,CATSRVGTPNYGYTF,TGTGCCACCAGCAGAGTGGGGACACCTAACTATGGCTACACCTTC
-,-,TRBJ2-2,TRBV5-4,CASSLASGLAGELFF,TGTGCCAGCAGCTTGGCGTCGGGGTTAGCCGGGGAGCTGTTTTTT
-,TRBD1,TRBJ1-4,TRBV19,CASSIQGARGKLFF,TGTGCCAGTAGTATTCAGGGGGCGCGGGGAAAACTGTTTTTT
-,TRBD1,TRBJ2-7,TRBV6-5,CASSARDRFSYEQYF,TGTGCCAGCAGTGCCCGGGACAGGTTCTCCTACGAGCAGTACTTC
-,-,TRBJ1-2,TRBV10-1,CASSVPARGYTF,TGCGCCAGCAGTGTTCCAGCGAGGGGCTACACCTTC
-,-,TRBJ1-3,TRBV7-2,CASSLDPGASSGNTIYF,TGTGCCAGCAGCTTAGATCCAGGGGCGAGCTCTGGAAACACCATATATTTT
once,-,TRBJ1-3,TRBV4-2,CASSQGANTIYF,TGTGCCAGCAGCCAGGGGGCAAACACCATATATTTT
-,TRBD2,TRBJ2-1,TRBV9,CASSGLAEPVNEQFF,TGTGCCAGCAGCGGACTAGCGGAGCCCGTAAATGAGCAGTTCTTC
-,TRBD2,TRBJ2-7,TRBV6-5,CASKAGARYEQYF,TGTGCCAGCAAAGCGGGGGCCCGCTACGAGCAGTACTTC
-,-,TRBJ1-6,TRBV5-5,CASSLGEGRSSPLHF,TGTGCCAGCAGCTTGGGGGAGGGGCGGAGTTCACCCCTCCACTTT
-,TRBD2,TRBJ2-7,TRBV7-2,CASSWTSGGPRNEQYF,TGTGCCAGCAGCTGGACTAGCGGGGGGCCCCGGAACGAGCAGTACTTC